These 15 T cell receptor beta chains were sequenced from one sample in a study of T cell responses to AZD1222 COVID-19 vaccine. Method: immunoSEQ multiplex PCR; TCRdb's copy keeps in-frame clones and lacks some. The sample has 70,000 to 85,000 clones, around 86% seen once; the top ten hold under 3%. This sample comprised peripheral blood, obtained on day 0 of AZD1222 vaccination. These receptors originate from an adult in good health.

CDR3 sequence (DNA): TGTGCCAGCAGCGCGGGACTAGGAGGCACAGATACGCAGTATTTT. Amino acids: CASSAGLGGTDTQYF. The chain joins TRBV9 to TRBJ2-3; TRBD2 aligns across 8 bases. The V gene end was trimmed by 3 bases and the J gene end by 1 base; junction bases not matched to a gene: 4. Per the germline V gene, CDR1 is SGDLS and CDR2 is YYNGEE. The CDR3 has 15 amino acids.

This chain links TRBV19 with TRBJ1-4; no definite D call. V was shortened by 10 bases and J by 4 bases, with 13 bases between the two germline ends. Germline V gene data show CDR1 as LNHDA and CDR2 as SQIVND (reference sequence). The CDR3 spans 13 residues. The CDR3, as DNA: TGTGCCACTCAGGACCGAAGTAATGAAAAACTGTTTTTT. Protein: CATQDRSNEKLFF.

The gene calls are TRBV5-1 and TRBJ1-1; D might be TRBD1 (5 bases). Germline assignment: CDR1 SGHRS and CDR2 YFSETQ. Trimming stripped 7 bases from V and 7 bases from J, with 17 bases between. The CDR3 covers 13 residues. The CDR3 coding sequence is TGCGCCAGCGGAATAGGGGAGACTAATGAAGCTTTCTTT. The encoded protein is CASGIGETNEAFF.

The chain recombines TRBV28 with TRBJ1-5, with a tentative D call TRBD1 (6 bases). The CDR3 covers 16 residues. The V end lost 1 base, the J end lost 0 bases, and 10 bases lay between the germline ends. CDR1 is MDHEN and CDR2 is SYDVKM in the germline V gene. This CDR3 is CASSLSTGFSNQPQHF. The CDR3 nucleotides read TGTGCCAGCAGTTTATCCACAGGGTTTAGCAATCAGCCCCAGCATTTT. Variable domain in full (rest from reference TRBV28 and TRBJ1-5): DVKVTQSSRYLVKRTGEKVFLECVQDMDHENMFWYRQDPGLGLRLIYFSYDVKMKEKGDIPEGYSVSREKKERFSLILESASTNQTSMYLCASSLSTGFSNQPQHFGDGTRLSIL.

The rearrangement uses TRBV2 and TRBJ2-1, with D possibly being TRBD1 (5 bases). Germline V gives CDR1 SNHLY, CDR2 FYNNEI. The CDR3 spans 15 residues. V was pared by 6 bases and J by 0 bases, with 12 bases between. In DNA, the CDR3 is TGTGCCAGCAGAGTACAGGCGAACTCCTACAATGAGCAGTTCTTC. This codes for CASRVQANSYNEQFF.

V gene TRBV29-1 combines with J gene TRBJ1-4; TRBD1 matches 8 bases. Germline V gives CDR1 SQVTM, CDR2 ANQGSEA. The J segment lost 3 bases and the V segment lost 7 bases, leaving 1 base of the junction unmatched. This CDR3 has 12 residues. The CDR3 bases are TGCAGCGCCAGGGGGCCTAATGAAAAACTGTTTTTT. It encodes CSARGPNEKLFF.

The CDR3 reads CASSEGQGDTGELFF. CDR3 DNA sequence: TGTGCCAGTAGCGAGGGACAGGGGGACACCGGGGAGCTGTTTTTT. The gene calls are TRBV19 and TRBJ2-2; 11 bases are a match to TRBD1. This CDR3 is built from 15 residues. The germline CDR1 and CDR2 sequences are LNHDA and SQIVND (reference sequence). V gave up 6 bases and J gave up 3 bases; unmatched junction bases: 3.

This chain links TRBV2 with TRBJ2-7; D unresolved. V shed 7 bases and J shed 0 bases, with 13 bases lying between them. This CDR3 is 14 amino acids long. From germline, CDR1 is SNHLY and CDR2 FYNNEI. The CDR3 DNA follows: TGTGCCAGCACAGACCAGTGGAGCTCCTACGAGCAGTACTTC. Its protein is CASTDQWSSYEQYF.

The chain couples TRBV19 to TRBJ1-1, with D possibly matching TRBD1 (6 bases). Germline values: CDR1 LNHDA, CDR2 SQIVND (reference sequence). V lost 5 bases and J lost 4, with 17 bases in between. The CDR3 consists of 15 residues. The CDR3 DNA reads TGTGCCAGTAGTCCGCGAAGGACAGAGACCACTGAAGCTTTCTTT. Translating gives CASSPRRTETTEAFF.

V gene TRBV24-1 combines with J gene TRBJ2-5; 13 bases match TRBD2. CDR1 is KGHDR, CDR2 SFDVKD, per germline. The CDR3 consists of 16 residues. Germline trimming cut 5 bases from V and 6 bases from J; bases unmatched to any gene: 8. The DNA for the CDR3 is TGTGCCACCAGTGCCGCACTAGCGGGGGGGACAAAGACCCAGTACTTC. Its protein product is CATSAALAGGTKTQYF.

The V gene is TRBV20-1, the J gene TRBJ1-2; D is uncertain. V was pared by 3 bases and J by 9 bases, with 8 bases between. CDR1 is DFQATT, CDR2 SNEGSKA, per germline (reference sequence). CDR3 length equals 10 residues. The CDR3 reads CSAREDRYTF. The CDR3 DNA reads TGCAGTGCTAGGGAAGACCGCTACACCTTC.

This chain uses TRBV7-2 with TRBJ2-3; D remains unclear. The CDR3 covers 14 residues. V gave up 2 bases and J gave up 0 bases, with 6 bases separating them. Germline CDR1 SGHTA, CDR2 FQGNSA. The CDR3 coding sequence is TGTGCCAGCAGCTTACGAGGAAGCACAGATACGCAGTATTTT. It specifies CASSLRGSTDTQYF.

This rearrangement joins TRBV6-4 to TRBJ2-1; D might be TRBD1 (5 bases). V was trimmed by 6 bases and J by 9 bases, leaving 15 bases between them. Germline values: CDR1 MRHNA, CDR2 SNTAGT. The CDR3 length is 13 residues. The CDR3 coding sequence is TGTGCCAGCAGGCAAAGGGGATCGAGTGAGCAGTTCTTC. Translating it yields CASRQRGSSEQFF.

The CDR3 here is CASSLADEQFF. Here the CDR3 DNA reads TGTGCCAGCAGCTTGGCTGATGAGCAGTTCTTC. The chain uses TRBV5-4 and TRBJ2-1, with D uncertain. Between the trimmed V and J ends, which lost 0 bases and 8 bases, there was a span of 3 bases. CDR1 and CDR2 from the germline V gene are SGHNT and YYREEE (reference sequence). This CDR3 has 11 residues. Drawing the rest from reference TRBV5-4 and TRBJ2-1, the complete variable domain is ETGVTQSPTHLIKTRGQQVTLRCSSQSGHNTVSWYQQALGQGPQFIFQYYREEENGRGNFPPRFSGLQFPNYSSELNVNALELDDSALYLCASSLADEQFFGPGTRLTVL.

The chain is built from TRBV13 and TRBJ2-3, with 8 bases fitting TRBD2. CDR1 is PRHDT and CDR2 is FYEKMQ in the germline V gene (reference sequence). CDR3 length equals 14 residues. The junction had 2 bases not matched to a gene; V was cut back by 5 bases and J by 1 base. In DNA, the CDR3 is TGTGCCAGCAGCCCGGGGGGGGGCACAGATACGCAGTATTTT. The encoded protein is CASSPGGGTDTQYF.